A single sample is the source of the 20 T cell receptor beta chains below, sequenced in a study of Ad26.COV2.S vaccination and SARS-CoV-2 variants. The repertoire was sequenced with immunoSEQ multiplex PCR; TCRdb's copy has only in-frame clones and lacks some. Altogether approximately 500,000 clones are present, 87% being singletons, with the ten largest covering 9.5% to 15%. Treatment of the sample: over 15 received Ad26.COV2.S at low or high dose, single or two shots; several received placebo; per-sample allocation not given. Samples analyzed were those drawn on day 63 after the first vaccine or placebo injection. The material sequenced was peripheral blood, taken in a trial of Ad26.COV2.S vaccine versus placebo. The origin of the receptors is a person aged 18-60 years who received the Ad26.COV2.S COVID-19 vaccine or a placebo.

The chain links TRBV28 to TRBJ1-5; D perhaps matches TRBD1 (6 bases). The CDR3 totals 15 residues. From germline, CDR1 is MDHEN and CDR2 SYDVKM. The germline V and J ends were trimmed by 1 base and 4 bases, with 11 bases remaining between them. The DNA for the CDR3 is TGTGCCAGCAGTTTATATTCAGGGGAGAATCAGCCCCAGCATTTT. This gives the protein CASSLYSGENQPQHF. Full variable domain (outside the CDR3, taken from reference TRBV28 and TRBJ1-5): DVKVTQSSRYLVKRTGEKVFLECVQDMDHENMFWYRQDPGLGLRLIYFSYDVKMKEKGDIPEGYSVSREKKERFSLILESASTNQTSMYLCASSLYSGENQPQHFGDGTRLSIL.

The J gene is TRBJ2-2, the V gene TRBV5-1; D gene ambiguous. V was shortened by 0 bases and J by 12 bases, with 15 bases between the two germline ends. The CDR3 is made up of 14 amino acids. CDR1 is SGHRS, CDR2 YFSETQ, per germline. This CDR3 is CASSLAVISGKLFF. For the CDR3, the DNA is TGCGCCAGCAGCTTGGCCGTCATCTCAGGAAAGCTGTTTTTT.

This clone has just a few counts. V gene TRBV19 combines with J gene TRBJ1-1; D not resolved. The V gene's germline CDR1 is LNHDA and CDR2 SQIVND (reference sequence). The CDR3 spans 14 residues. V lost 3 bases and J lost 6, with 14 bases in between. The CDR3 DNA reads as TGTGCCAGTAGTATCATGAGTATTGGCGCTGAAGCTTTCTTT. As protein: CASSIMSIGAEAFF.

The chain uses TRBV5-1 and TRBJ2-1; 14 bases match TRBD2. V lost 3 bases and J lost 1; bases outside the gene matches: 3. CDR1 is SGHRS and CDR2 is YFSETQ in the germline V gene. This CDR3 spans 17 amino acids. The CDR3, as DNA: TGCGCCAGCAGCTCCGGACTAGCGGGAGGATCCTACAATGAGCAGTTCTTC. This translates into CASSSGLAGGSYNEQFF.

The rearrangement links TRBV10-3 to TRBJ2-1, with 14 bases that match TRBD2. Germline trimming cut 6 bases from V and 9 bases from J; bases unmatched to any gene: 7. The CDR3 contains 15 residues. Germline CDR1 and CDR2: ENHRY and SYGVKD. The CDR3 region is CAISSGTSGRGEQFF. The CDR3 DNA follows: TGTGCCATCAGCTCCGGGACTAGCGGGAGAGGTGAGCAGTTCTTC.

Notes on this clone: At one of its ends the junction is not consistent with the germline gene, which may arise from a read error. This chain uses TRBV6-1 with TRBJ1-5; 9 bases map to TRBD1. The germline V gene encodes CDR1 MNHNS and CDR2 SASEGT. The CDR3 spans 14 residues. The CDR3 is CASSEGTGRMPQHF. The CDR3 DNA sequence: TGTGCCAGCAGCGAAGGGACAGGGAGAATGCCCCAGCATTTT.

This clone was detected once. The rearrangement links TRBV3-1 (or the pseudogene TRBV3-2) to TRBJ2-1; D is perhaps TRBD2 (6 bases). Germline loops: CDR1 LGHDT, CDR2 YNNKEL (reference sequence). The CDR3 sequence is 16 residues long. V shed 4 bases and J shed 2 bases, with 15 bases lying between them. CDR3 region: CASSPQTSFTYNEQFF. CDR3 nucleotides: TGTGCCAGCAGCCCGCAGACTAGTTTTACCTACAATGAGCAGTTCTTC.

The V and J genes are TRBV5-4 and TRBJ2-7; D perhaps matches TRBD1 (7 bases). Trimming shortened V by 7 bases and J by 2 bases, and 13 bases separated the two germline ends. Germline CDR1 and CDR2: SGHNT and YYREEE (reference sequence). This CDR3 spans 13 amino acids. As DNA, the CDR3 is TGTGCCAGCCGCCAGGGGGGAACCTACGAGCAGTACTTC. This sequence encodes CASRQGGTYEQYF.

This chain uses TRBV19 with TRBJ1-4; D is undetermined. Trimming removed 3 bases from V and 5 bases from J, with 1 base in between. This CDR3 comprises 11 residues. Per germline, CDR1 LNHDA and CDR2 SQIVND (reference sequence). CDR3 region: CASSINEKLFF. The CDR3 nucleotides are TGTGCCAGTAGTATCAATGAAAAACTGTTTTTT.

CDR3 in DNA: TGTGCCAGCAGTTTCTCTAGCGGGAGGCTGTCCTACGAGCAGTACTTC. This codes for CASSFSSGRLSYEQYF. The chain carries TRBV28 and TRBJ2-7, with 11 bases lining up with TRBD2. The ends lost 3 bases at V and 1 base at J; junction bases unmatched: 5. The CDR3 loop spans 16 amino acids. Per the germline V gene, CDR1 is MDHEN and CDR2 is SYDVKM.

J is TRBJ1-2 and V is TRBV3-1 (or the pseudogene TRBV3-2); D gene unclear. The V end lost 4 bases, the J end lost 1 base, and 16 bases lay between the germline ends. This CDR3 spans 16 amino acids. Germline V gene data show CDR1 as LGHDT and CDR2 as YNNKEL (reference sequence). In DNA, the CDR3 is TGTGCCAGCAGCCCCGGCTCTCCCTTCTTTAACTATGGCTACACCTTC. It codes for CASSPGSPFFNYGYTF.

The chain has TRBV28 and TRBJ2-1, with TRBD1 matching 10 bases. CDR3 length: 15 amino acids. The J segment lost 4 bases and the V segment lost 7 bases, leaving 7 bases of the junction unmatched. CDR1 and CDR2 (germline): MDHEN, SYDVKM. CDR3 DNA sequence: TGTGCCAGCATTGGACAGGGGGAACTTTACAATGAGCAGTTCTTC. The encoded protein is CASIGQGELYNEQFF.

V and J are TRBV19 and TRBJ2-1, with 8 bases that match TRBD2. Germline V lookup: CDR1 LNHDA, CDR2 SQIVND (reference sequence). The CDR3 is 14 amino acids. V lost 6 bases and J lost 8; bases outside the gene matches: 9. In DNA, the CDR3 is TGTGCCAGTAGGACCACCGGGACTAGGGATGAGCAGTTCTTC. Its protein is CASRTTGTRDEQFF. Full variable domain (missing parts from reference TRBV19 and TRBJ2-1): DGGITQSPKYLFRKEGQNVTLSCEQNLNHDAMYWYRQDPGQGLRLIYYSQIVNDFQKGDIAEGYSVSREKKESFPLTVTSAQKNPTAFYLCASRTTGTRDEQFFGPGTRLTVL.

V gene TRBV6-1 combines with J gene TRBJ1-3; D is uncertain. Germline V gives CDR1 MNHNS, CDR2 SASEGT. The length of the CDR3 is 16 residues. V lost 0 bases and J 4 bases, leaving 13 bases between the germline ends. In DNA, the CDR3 is TGTGCCAGCAGTGAAGCTAGCGCAGTACCAGGAAACACCATATATTTT. Its translation: CASSEASAVPGNTIYF.

The CDR3: CASSEANGRTGELFF. The CDR3 region has the DNA TGTGCCAGCAGTGAAGCGAATGGGAGGACAGGGGAGCTGTTTTTT. The V gene is TRBV2, the J gene TRBJ2-2; possibly TRBD2 for D (6 bases). This CDR3 region has 15 residues. Looked up from germline, CDR1 is SNHLY and CDR2 is FYNNEI. Trimming shortened V by 0 bases and J by 8 bases, and 13 bases separated the two germline ends.

The chain combines TRBV4-1 with TRBJ2-1, with a weak D call TRBD2 (5 bases). This CDR3 has 15 amino acids. Per germline, CDR1 MGHRA and CDR2 YSYEKL. Trimming cost V 4 bases and J 5 bases, with 15 bases left between them. CDR3 loop: CASSRHSDTDNEQFF. For the CDR3, the DNA is TGCGCCAGCAGCCGCCATAGCGATACAGACAATGAGCAGTTCTTC.

CDR3 amino acids: CSVDGGGRGETQYF. The CDR3 coding sequence is TGCAGCGTTGATGGGGGAGGGAGAGGAGAAACCCAGTACTTC. This chain joins TRBV29-1 and TRBJ2-5, with 7 bases that match TRBD2. The CDR3 is 14 residues long. With V trimmed by 3 bases and J by 8 bases, 12 bases remained unmatched. Looked up from germline, CDR1 is SQVTM and CDR2 is ANQGSEA.

This chain links TRBV7-2 with TRBJ2-7; 7 bases match TRBD2. Trimming cost V 4 bases and J 2 bases; bases outside gene matches: 8. The CDR3 has 15 residues. The germline CDR1 and CDR2 sequences are SGHTA and FQGNSA. CDR3 DNA: TGTGCCAGCAGCTATGAAGCGGGGAAGACCTACGAGCAGTACTTC. This translates into CASSYEAGKTYEQYF.

With regard to this clone: The same CDR3 also results from other DNA sequences found in this sample. The chain uses TRBV30 and TRBJ2-2; no clear D gene. V lost 0 bases to trimming and J lost 2 bases, with 7 bases between them. Germline values: CDR1 GTSNPN, CDR2 SVGIG (reference sequence). The CDR3 is 14 amino acids. CDR3 sequence reads: CAWSVGPNTGELFF. The CDR3 DNA reads TGTGCCTGGAGTGTAGGCCCAAACACCGGGGAGCTGTTTTTT.

This clone is a singleton in its sample. The chain carries TRBV28 and TRBJ2-3, with D maybe TRBD2 (6 bases). This CDR3 is 14 amino acids long. Germline CDR1 MDHEN, CDR2 SYDVKM. V lost 8 bases and J 7 bases, leaving 19 bases between the germline ends. The CDR3 protein is CASGREPWGNTQYF. CDR3 in DNA: TGTGCCAGCGGACGGGAGCCGTGGGGAAATACGCAGTATTTT.